This TCR beta chain was recorded in a study of early T cells in non-severe SARS-CoV-2 infection. Study-level background: Bulk RNA taken from unsorted whole blood was sequenced, leaving chains unpaired.

Findings and caveats of the study: Private and CD4 specificities were missed by VDJdb matching, which favored anti-spike CD8 responses.

cDNA molecules, individually, were tagged with unique molecular identifiers. TCRdb recomputed calls from the 5' RACE reads with MiXCR, one row per CDR3 protein. The sample has tens of thousands of distinct CDR3 sequences, 12% seen once. A few counts support this clonotype. Its target is not known. The TCR sequence derives from an adult who was a healthcare worker with PCR-confirmed SARS-CoV-2 infection or an uninfected control (not recorded which). Sequencing was done on a sample of whole blood.

CDR3 residues: CAIRGGAEDEKLFF. For the CDR3, the DNA is TGTGCCATCCGCGGGGGGGCGGAGGATGAAAAACTGTTTTTT. The chain has TRBV10-3 and TRBJ1-4, with a weak D call TRBD1 (6 bases). The CDR3 is made up of 14 amino acids. V was trimmed by 8 bases and J by 6 bases, leaving 16 bases between them. The germline V gene encodes CDR1 ENHRY and CDR2 SYGVKD.